The 24 T cell receptor beta chains in this list originate from one sample, sequenced in a study of TIL therapy for anti-PD-1-resistant metastatic lung cancer. The libraries were made with immunoSEQ v3. Libraries were prepared by immunoSEQ multiplex PCR; TCRdb keeps only in-frame clonotypes and omits some of them. The data contain about 50,000 clones, 65% to 80% of them singletons. Time point given: pre-treatment sample, taken before nivolumab and TIL therapy. The tumor samples were excised metastases, mostly pleural nodules or supraclavicular lymph nodes. The specimen was tumor tissue, collected at baseline. Receptor source: a person between 25 and 79 years old with non-small cell lung cancer.

The chain is built from TRBV5-6 and TRBJ2-3; 10 positions match TRBD2. Germline lookup yields CDR1 SGHDT and CDR2 YYEEEE. The V gene end was trimmed by 2 bases and the J gene end by 5 bases; junction bases not matched to a gene: 14. CDR3 length: 18 residues. This CDR3 reads CASSFINGAGGPGDTQYF. For the CDR3, the DNA is TGTGCCAGCAGCTTTATAAACGGAGCGGGAGGGCCTGGAGATACGCAGTATTTT.

V is TRBV5-1 and J is TRBJ1-2; TRBD1 aligns across 7 bases. Trimming removed 4 bases from V and 2 bases from J; junction bases left unmatched: 2. Per the germline V gene, CDR1 is SGHRS and CDR2 is YFSETQ. The CDR3 has 13 residues. The chain's CDR3 is CASSPGQNYGYTF. The CDR3 coding sequence is TGCGCCAGCAGCCCGGGACAGAACTATGGCTACACCTTC.

This clone occurred a few times. V is TRBV9 and J is TRBJ2-1; 7 bases match TRBD2. The germline V gene encodes CDR1 SGDLS and CDR2 YYNGEE. Trimming at V came to 0 bases and at J to 10 bases, leaving 7 bases not matched to a gene. CDR3 length: 14 residues. CDR3 bases: TGTGCCAGCAGCGTAGGGGCGGGAGAAGGGGAGCAGTTCTTC. Protein sequence: CASSVGAGEGEQFF.

This clone was detected a few times. The CDR3 here is CASSLLAGVTPTQYF. In DNA, the CDR3 is TGTGCCAGCAGCTTGCTGGCGGGCGTAACACCTACTCAGTACTTC. The rearrangement uses TRBV5-6 and TRBJ2-4, with a weak D call TRBD2 (5 bases). Germline lookup yields CDR1 SGHDT and CDR2 YYEEEE. Trimming left V 1 base short and J 12 bases short, with 20 bases between. This CDR3 comprises 15 residues.

This chain joins TRBV30 and TRBJ1-6; possible D gene TRBD1, 5 bases. The germline V gene encodes CDR1 GTSNPN and CDR2 SVGIG (reference sequence). This CDR3 contains 17 residues. Deletions cut 4 bases from V and 1 base from J, with 17 bases between. CDR3 DNA: TGTGCCTGGACCGGGCACCCGTCAGGGTCCTATAATTCACCCCTCCACTTT. This sequence encodes CAWTGHPSGSYNSPLHF.

V gene TRBV18 combines with J gene TRBJ2-7; 16 bases align to TRBD2. In germline, CDR1 is KGHSH, CDR2 LQKENI. The length of the CDR3 is 17 residues. V was clipped by 3 bases and J by 4 bases; unmatched bases: 6. The CDR3 DNA is TGTGCCAGCTCACCGGGGACTAGCGGGAGGGCCGGGTACGAGCAGTACTTC. It translates to CASSPGTSGRAGYEQYF.

This clone has only one observation. DNA for the CDR3: TGTGCCAGCAAAACAGGGGACAGGGAAAAACTGTTTTTT. Its translation is CASKTGDREKLFF. The chain has TRBV27 and TRBJ1-4; 8 bases map to TRBD1. The CDR3 consists of 13 residues. V dropped 7 bases and J dropped 8; count of bases not matched to a gene: 6. Germline-derived CDR1 and CDR2 are MNHEY and SMNVEV (reference sequence).

This clone showed up just once. The chain recombines TRBV7-2 with TRBJ1-1, with TRBD1 matching over 10 bases. V lost 5 bases to trimming and J lost 8 bases; unmatched junction nucleotides: 8. This CDR3 has 14 amino acids. Germline V lookup: CDR1 SGHTA, CDR2 FQGNSA. The CDR3 DNA follows: TGTGCCAGCAGCCGAGACAGGGGGCTGACGGAAGCTTTCTTT. Translating gives CASSRDRGLTEAFF.

This chain uses TRBV5-1 with TRBJ2-7; TRBD1 is a possible D gene (5 bases). This CDR3 contains 12 residues. Germline CDR1 SGHRS, CDR2 YFSETQ. Between the trimmed V and J ends, which lost 0 bases and 6 bases, there was a span of 7 bases. Here the CDR3 DNA reads TGCGCCAGCAGCTTGGTTCAGGGCGAGCAGTACTTC. Protein product: CASSLVQGEQYF. Full variable domain (rest looked up from reference TRBV5-1 and TRBJ2-7): KAGVTQTPRYLIKTRGQQVTLSCSPISGHRSVSWYQQTPGQGLQFLFEYFSETQRNKGNFPGRFSGRQFSNSRSEMNVSTLELGDSALYLCASSLVQGEQYFGPGTRLTVT.

The gene calls are TRBV9 and TRBJ2-2; possibly TRBD2 for D (6 bases). This CDR3 has 15 amino acids. Between the trimmed V and J ends, which lost 2 bases and 5 bases, there was a span of 13 bases. The germline gives CDR1 SGDLS, CDR2 YYNGEE. CDR3 protein: CASSVFGGRTGELFF. In DNA, the CDR3 is TGTGCCAGCAGCGTGTTTGGAGGGCGTACCGGGGAGCTGTTTTTT.

The chain joins TRBV5-1 to TRBJ2-7; 8 nucleotides line up with TRBD2. After removal of 1 base from V and 4 bases from J, the junction contained 13 bases not matched to a gene. The CDR3 loop spans 17 amino acids. Looked up from germline, CDR1 is SGHRS and CDR2 is YFSETQ. As DNA, the CDR3 is TGCGCCAGCAGCTTGATCGTCACGGGAGGGCCCCCATACGAGCAGTACTTC. Protein: CASSLIVTGGPPYEQYF.

This chain uses TRBV10-3 with TRBJ1-4, with 8 nucleotides matching TRBD1. The germline V gene encodes CDR1 ENHRY and CDR2 SYGVKD. Losses at the gene ends were 11 bases for V and 3 bases for J; bases not matched to a gene: 8. The CDR3 runs 14 residues. The CDR3 loop reads CASRAGQANEKLFF. DNA for the CDR3: TGTGCCTCTAGAGCGGGACAGGCTAATGAAAAACTGTTTTTT.

The genes are TRBV5-1 and TRBJ2-1; no definite D call. CDR1 SGHRS and CDR2 YFSETQ come from the germline V gene. The CDR3 runs 11 residues. The germline V and J ends were trimmed by 4 bases and 4 bases, with 3 bases remaining between them. The CDR3 DNA follows: TGCGCCAGCAGCATGTACAATGAGCAGTTCTTC. Translation: CASSMYNEQFF.

This chain uses TRBV9 with TRBJ2-7, with 7 positions matching TRBD1. V lost 3 bases to trimming and J lost 5 bases; unmatched junction nucleotides: 8. Germline V CDR1 and CDR2: SGDLS, YYNGEE. The CDR3 runs 14 residues. The CDR3 bases are TGTGCCAGCAGCGCCCGGACAGGACTTCACGAGCAGTACTTC. Its translation: CASSARTGLHEQYF.

This chain joins TRBV7-9 and TRBJ1-1, with 12 bases fitting TRBD1. Germline CDR1 is SEHNR and CDR2 is FQNEAQ (reference sequence). V trimming: 1 base; J trimming: 1 base; junction bases outside the gene matches: 1. The CDR3 has 16 amino acids. Here the CDR3 reads CASSLGDRGRNTEAFF. CDR3 in DNA: TGTGCCAGCAGCTTAGGGGACAGGGGGCGGAACACTGAAGCTTTCTTT.

The CDR3 region is CASSAQGAGTEAFF. The CDR3 region has the DNA TGTGCCAGCAGTGCTCAGGGAGCAGGCACTGAAGCTTTCTTT. This sequence joins TRBV6-1 and TRBJ1-1, with D maybe TRBD1 (5 bases). The CDR3 length is 14 residues. CDR1 is MNHNS and CDR2 is SASEGT in the germline V gene. V lost 4 bases and J lost 4, with 13 bases in between.

V gene TRBV19 combines with J gene TRBJ2-5, with 10 bases matching TRBD2. The J segment lost 4 bases and the V segment lost 4 bases, leaving 3 bases of the junction unmatched. The germline CDR1 and CDR2 sequences are LNHDA and SQIVND (reference sequence). The CDR3 runs to 14 residues. In DNA, the CDR3 is TGTGCCAGTAGTAAGCGGGAGGGTAGAGAGACCCAGTACTTC. This gives the protein CASSKREGRETQYF.

This rearrangement joins TRBV7-9 to TRBJ2-7, with D possibly being TRBD1 (6 bases). This CDR3 has 12 amino acids. Germline CDR1 reads SEHNR; CDR2 reads FQNEAQ (reference sequence). The V end lost 5 bases, the J end lost 7 bases, and 12 bases lay between the germline ends. The CDR3 coding sequence is TGTGCCAGCAGCGATACAGGGCGGGAGCAGTACTTC. This sequence encodes CASSDTGREQYF. The variable domain in full, with the rest retrieved from reference TRBV7-9 and TRBJ2-7, is DTGVSQNPRHKITKRGQNVTFRCDPISEHNRLYWYRQTLGQGPEFLTYFQNEAQLEKSRLLSDRFSAERPKGSFSTLEIQRTEQGDSAMYLCASSDTGREQYFGPGTRLTVT.

This chain links TRBV7-9 with TRBJ2-7; 11 bases match TRBD1. The CDR3 extends over 15 amino acids. Germline V gives CDR1 SEHNR, CDR2 FQNEAQ (reference sequence). J lost 2 bases, V lost 3 bases, and 3 bases had no gene match. CDR3 bases: TGTGCCAGCAGCTTTAGGACAGGGGGCACCTACGAGCAGTACTTC. Amino acids: CASSFRTGGTYEQYF.

The chain has TRBV9 and TRBJ2-2; 15 nucleotides agree with TRBD2. Germline-derived CDR1 and CDR2 are SGDLS and YYNGEE. The CDR3 is 17 residues long. J gave up 8 bases and V 3 bases, and 8 bases lay outside the gene matches. CDR3 region: CASSGGLAGGASGELFF. The DNA of the CDR3 is TGTGCCAGCAGCGGGGGACTAGCGGGAGGTGCGAGTGGGGAGCTGTTTTTT.

The V call is TRBV20-1, the J call TRBJ2-7; a weak D match, TRBD2 (6 bases). This CDR3 has 11 residues. Trimming removed 5 bases at V and 7 bases at J, with 12 bases between. Germline CDR1 reads DFQATT; CDR2 reads SNEGSKA (reference sequence). For the CDR3, the DNA is TGCAGTGCTGGGGACTCCTGGGAGCAGTACTTC. Its translation: CSAGDSWEQYF.

Only a few counts were recorded for this clone. The genes are TRBV5-1 and TRBJ2-3, with TRBD1 matching over 10 bases. V trimming: 4 bases; J trimming: 3 bases; junction bases outside the gene matches: 2. The CDR3 sequence is 14 residues long. Germline assignment: CDR1 SGHRS and CDR2 YFSETQ. The DNA for the CDR3 is TGCGCCAGCAGCGGGGGACAGGGGACAGATACGCAGTATTTT. It is translated as CASSGGQGTDTQYF.

This clone appeared a few times. The chain recombines TRBV7-2 with TRBJ1-2, with D unresolved. This CDR3 has 14 residues. CDR1 and CDR2 from the germline V gene are SGHTA and FQGNSA. The V and J ends lost 3 bases and 0 bases respectively, with 8 bases between them. Here the CDR3 DNA reads TGTGCCAGCAGCTTTGGCAGTACTAACTATGGCTACACCTTC. It is translated as CASSFGSTNYGYTF.

The genes are TRBV30 and TRBJ1-2; D uncertain. The CDR3 covers 16 residues. Per germline, CDR1 GTSNPN and CDR2 SVGIG (reference sequence). V was shortened by 1 base and J by 5 bases, with 20 bases between the two germline ends. The CDR3 DNA follows: TGTGCCTGGAGTGAGCGGACCCCTGACCGGGCGTATGGCTACACCTTC. The encoded protein is CAWSERTPDRAYGYTF.